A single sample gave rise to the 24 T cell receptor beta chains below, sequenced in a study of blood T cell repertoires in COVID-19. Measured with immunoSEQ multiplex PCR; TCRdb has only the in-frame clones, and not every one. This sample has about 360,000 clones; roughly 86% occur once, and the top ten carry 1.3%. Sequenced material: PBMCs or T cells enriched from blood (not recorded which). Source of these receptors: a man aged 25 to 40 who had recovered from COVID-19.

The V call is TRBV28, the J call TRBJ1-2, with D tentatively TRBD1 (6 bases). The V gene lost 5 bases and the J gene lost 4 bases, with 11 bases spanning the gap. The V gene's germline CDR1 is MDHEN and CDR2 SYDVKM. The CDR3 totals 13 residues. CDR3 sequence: CASSPDSFYGYTF. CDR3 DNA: TGTGCCAGCAGTCCGGACAGTTTCTATGGCTACACCTTC.

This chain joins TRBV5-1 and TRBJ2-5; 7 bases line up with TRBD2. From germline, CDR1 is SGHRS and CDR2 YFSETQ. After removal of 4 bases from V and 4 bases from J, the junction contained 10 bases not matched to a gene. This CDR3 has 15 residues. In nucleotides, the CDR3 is TGCGCCAGCAGCCATACAGAAAGCGGGGCAGAGACCCAGTACTTC. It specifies CASSHTESGAETQYF.

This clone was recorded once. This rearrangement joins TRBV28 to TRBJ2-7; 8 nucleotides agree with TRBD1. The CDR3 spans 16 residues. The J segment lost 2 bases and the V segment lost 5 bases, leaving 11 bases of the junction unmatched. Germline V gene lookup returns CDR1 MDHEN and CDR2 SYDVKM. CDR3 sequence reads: CASSGHRGARAYEQYF. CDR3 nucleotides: TGTGCCAGCAGTGGTCACAGGGGGGCCCGGGCCTACGAGCAGTACTTC.

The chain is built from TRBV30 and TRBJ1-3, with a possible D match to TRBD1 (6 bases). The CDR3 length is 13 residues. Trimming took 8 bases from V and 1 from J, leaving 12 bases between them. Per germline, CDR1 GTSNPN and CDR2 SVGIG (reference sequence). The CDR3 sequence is CAVQGISGNTIYF. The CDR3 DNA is TGTGCCGTCCAGGGGATTTCTGGAAACACCATATATTTT. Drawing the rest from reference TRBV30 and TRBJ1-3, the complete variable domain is SQTIHQWPATLVQPVGSPLSLECTVEGTSNPNLYWYRQAAGRGLQLLFYSVGIGQISSEVPQNLSASRPQDRQFILSSKKLLLSDSGFYLCAVQGISGNTIYFGEGSWLTVV.

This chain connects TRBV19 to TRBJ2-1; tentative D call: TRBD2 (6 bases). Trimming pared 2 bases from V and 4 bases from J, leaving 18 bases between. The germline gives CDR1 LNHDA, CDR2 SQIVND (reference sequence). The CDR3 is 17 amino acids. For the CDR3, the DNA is TGTGCCAGTAGTATACGAAAGAGCCCGGCGGGATACAATGAGCAGTTCTTC. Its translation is CASSIRKSPAGYNEQFF.

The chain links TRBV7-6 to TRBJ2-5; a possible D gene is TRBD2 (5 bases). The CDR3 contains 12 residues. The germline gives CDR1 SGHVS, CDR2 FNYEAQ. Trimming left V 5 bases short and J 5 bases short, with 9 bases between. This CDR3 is CASSGGWETQYF. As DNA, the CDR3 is TGTGCCAGCAGCGGAGGATGGGAGACCCAGTACTTC.

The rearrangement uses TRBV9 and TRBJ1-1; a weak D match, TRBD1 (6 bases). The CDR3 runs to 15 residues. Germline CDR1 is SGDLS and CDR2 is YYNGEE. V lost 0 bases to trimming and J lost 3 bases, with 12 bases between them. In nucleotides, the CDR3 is TGTGCCAGCAGCGTAGGCCTTCCAGGGGACACTGAAGCTTTCTTT. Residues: CASSVGLPGDTEAFF.

The CDR3 bases are TGTGCCAGCAGCTTAAGGGGACTAGCGGGGGTCACAGATACGCAGTATTTT. Its translation is CASSLRGLAGVTDTQYF. This rearrangement joins TRBV7-6 to TRBJ2-3; 14 bases line up with TRBD2. The J segment lost 2 bases and the V segment lost 2 bases, leaving 3 bases of the junction unmatched. CDR3 length: 17 residues. In germline, CDR1 is SGHVS, CDR2 FNYEAQ.

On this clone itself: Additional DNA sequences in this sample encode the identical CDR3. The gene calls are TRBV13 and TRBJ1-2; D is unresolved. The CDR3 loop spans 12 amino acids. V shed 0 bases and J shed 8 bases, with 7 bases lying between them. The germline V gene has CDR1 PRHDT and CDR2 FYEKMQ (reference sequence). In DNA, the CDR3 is TGTGCCAGCAGCTTAGGCCCCGGGGGCTACACCTTC. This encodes CASSLGPGGYTF.

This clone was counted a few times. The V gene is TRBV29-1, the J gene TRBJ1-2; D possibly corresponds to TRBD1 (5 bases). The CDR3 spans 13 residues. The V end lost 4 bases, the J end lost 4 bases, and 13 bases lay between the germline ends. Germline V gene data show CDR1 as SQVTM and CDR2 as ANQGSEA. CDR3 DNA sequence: TGCAGCGTTGGGTTCGGGCAGGGCTATGGCTACACCTTC. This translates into CSVGFGQGYGYTF.

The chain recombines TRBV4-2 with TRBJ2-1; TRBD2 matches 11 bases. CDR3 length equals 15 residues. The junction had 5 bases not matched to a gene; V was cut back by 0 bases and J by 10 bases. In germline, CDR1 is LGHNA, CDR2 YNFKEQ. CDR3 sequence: CASSQDASGGREQFF. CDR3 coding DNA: TGTGCCAGCAGCCAAGATGCTAGCGGGGGGAGGGAGCAGTTCTTC.

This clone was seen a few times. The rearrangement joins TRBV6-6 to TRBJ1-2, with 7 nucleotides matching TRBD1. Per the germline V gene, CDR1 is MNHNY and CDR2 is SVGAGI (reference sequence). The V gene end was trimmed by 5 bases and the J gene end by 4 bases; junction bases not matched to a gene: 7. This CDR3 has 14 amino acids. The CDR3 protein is CASSRSDRIYGYTF. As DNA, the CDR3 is TGTGCCAGCAGTCGATCGGACAGGATCTATGGCTACACCTTC.

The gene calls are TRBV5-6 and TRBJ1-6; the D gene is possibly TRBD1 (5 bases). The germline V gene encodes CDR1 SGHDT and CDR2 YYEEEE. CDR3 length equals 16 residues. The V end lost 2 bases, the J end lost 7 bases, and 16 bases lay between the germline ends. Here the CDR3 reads CASSLSLDSWNSPLHF. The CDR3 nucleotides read TGTGCCAGCAGCTTAAGTCTCGACAGTTGGAATTCACCCCTCCACTTT.

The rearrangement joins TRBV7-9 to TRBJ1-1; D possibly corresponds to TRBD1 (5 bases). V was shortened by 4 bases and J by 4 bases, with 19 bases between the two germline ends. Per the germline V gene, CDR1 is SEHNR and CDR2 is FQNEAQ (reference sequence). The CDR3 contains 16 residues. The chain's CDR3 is CASSSTAQGFITEAFF. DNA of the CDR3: TGTGCCAGCAGCTCGACCGCCCAGGGATTTATCACTGAAGCTTTCTTT.

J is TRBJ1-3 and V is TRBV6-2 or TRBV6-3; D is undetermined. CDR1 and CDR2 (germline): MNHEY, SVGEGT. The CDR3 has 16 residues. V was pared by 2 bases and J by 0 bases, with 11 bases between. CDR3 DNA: TGTGCCAGCAGTTACGGGCCGCTGAACTCTGGAAACACCATATATTTT. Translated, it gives CASSYGPLNSGNTIYF.

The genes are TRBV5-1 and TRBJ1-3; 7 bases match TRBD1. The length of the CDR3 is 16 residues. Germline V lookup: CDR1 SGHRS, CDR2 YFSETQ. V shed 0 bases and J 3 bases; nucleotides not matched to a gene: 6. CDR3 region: CASSLAGDSGGNTIYF. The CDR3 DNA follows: TGCGCCAGCAGCTTGGCGGGGGACAGTGGTGGAAACACCATATATTTT.

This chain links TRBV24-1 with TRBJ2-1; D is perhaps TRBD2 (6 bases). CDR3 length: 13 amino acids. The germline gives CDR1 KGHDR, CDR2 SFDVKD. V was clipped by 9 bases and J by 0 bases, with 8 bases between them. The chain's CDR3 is CATGGISYNEQFF. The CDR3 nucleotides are TGTGCCACCGGGGGGATCTCCTACAATGAGCAGTTCTTC.

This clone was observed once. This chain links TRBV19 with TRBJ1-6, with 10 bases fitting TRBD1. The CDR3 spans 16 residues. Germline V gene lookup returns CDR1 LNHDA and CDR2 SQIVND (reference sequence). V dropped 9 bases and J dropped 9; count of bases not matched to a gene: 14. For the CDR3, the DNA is TGTGCCAGCAGAGAGACAGGGGGCAACATAGGTTCACCCCTCCACTTT. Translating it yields CASRETGGNIGSPLHF. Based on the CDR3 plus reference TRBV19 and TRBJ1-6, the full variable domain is DGGITQSPKYLFRKEGQNVTLSCEQNLNHDAMYWYRQDPGQGLRLIYYSQIVNDFQKGDIAEGYSVSREKKESFPLTVTSAQKNPTAFYLCASRETGGNIGSPLHFGNGTRLTVT.

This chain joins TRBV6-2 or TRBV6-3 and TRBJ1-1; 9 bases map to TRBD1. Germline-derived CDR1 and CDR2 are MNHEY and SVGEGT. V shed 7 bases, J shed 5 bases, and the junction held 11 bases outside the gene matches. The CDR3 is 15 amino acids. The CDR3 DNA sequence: TGTGCCAGCATCCCCACCCGGGACAGGGTTACTGAAGCTTTCTTT. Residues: CASIPTRDRVTEAFF.

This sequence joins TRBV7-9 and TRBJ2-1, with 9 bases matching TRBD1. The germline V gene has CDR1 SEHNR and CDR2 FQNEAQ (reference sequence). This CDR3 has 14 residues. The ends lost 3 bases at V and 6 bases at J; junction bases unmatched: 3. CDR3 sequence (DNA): TGTGCCAGCAGCTTGGGACAGGGAGGCAATGAGCAGTTCTTC. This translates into CASSLGQGGNEQFF.

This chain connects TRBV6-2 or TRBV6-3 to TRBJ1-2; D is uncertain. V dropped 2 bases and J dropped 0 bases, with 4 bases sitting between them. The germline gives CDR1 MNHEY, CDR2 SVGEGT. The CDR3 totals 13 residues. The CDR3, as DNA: TGTGCCAGCAGTTACGTCGCTAACTATGGCTACACCTTC. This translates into CASSYVANYGYTF.

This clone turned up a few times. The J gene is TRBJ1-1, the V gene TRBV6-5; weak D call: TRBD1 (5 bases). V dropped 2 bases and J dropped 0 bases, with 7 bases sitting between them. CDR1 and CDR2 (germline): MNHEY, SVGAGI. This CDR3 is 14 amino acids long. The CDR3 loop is CASSYGALNTEAFF. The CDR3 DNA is TGTGCCAGCAGTTACGGGGCACTGAACACTGAAGCTTTCTTT.

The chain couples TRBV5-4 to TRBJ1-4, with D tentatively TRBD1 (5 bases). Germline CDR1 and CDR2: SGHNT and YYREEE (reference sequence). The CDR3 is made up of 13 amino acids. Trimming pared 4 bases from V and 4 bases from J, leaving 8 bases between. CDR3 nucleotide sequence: TGTGCCAGCAGCCCCGGGGGTAATGAAAAACTGTTTTTT. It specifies CASSPGGNEKLFF.

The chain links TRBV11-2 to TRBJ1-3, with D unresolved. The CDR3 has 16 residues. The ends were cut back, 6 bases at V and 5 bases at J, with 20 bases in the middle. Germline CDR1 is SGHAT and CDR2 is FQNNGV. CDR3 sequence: CASRTHRESGRNTIYF. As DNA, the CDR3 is TGTGCCAGCAGAACCCACCGGGAGAGTGGAAGAAACACCATATATTTT.